This is a list of T cell receptor beta chains from one sample in a study of CD8+ T cells in alopecia areata. Sequenced by immunoSEQ multiplex PCR; TCRdb stores in-frame clones only, minus some. Of approximately 150,000 clones in the sample, 40% to 55% were seen once. Sequencing used CD4+ T cells sorted from blood, obtained at week 0. All receptors come from a human donor with alopecia areata. Both conserved end residues are part of each CDR3. Each record gives: J gene, D gene, clone size, V gene, CDR3 protein, CDR3 DNA. The D gene is left open where the match is weak. Some rows mark clone size as missing; the rest say once, few, many or name a class of expanded clone.

TRBJ1-5	-	-	TRBV7-9	CASSSTFSNQPQHF	TGTGCCAGCAGCTCCACCTTTAGCAATCAGCCCCAGCATTTT
TRBJ2-2	TRBD1	-	TRBV30	CAWSVRGQGGTGELFF	TGTGCCTGGAGTGTACGGGGACAGGGGGGCACCGGGGAGCTGTTTTTT
TRBJ1-5	TRBD1	-	TRBV30	CAWTGQGFGNQPQHF	TGTGCCTGGACCGGACAGGGGTTTGGCAATCAGCCCCAGCATTTT
TRBJ2-7	-	-	TRBV5-1	CASSKGLSGTMGYEQYF	TGCGCCAGCAGCAAAGGTCTTTCCGGGACCATGGGTTACGAGCAGTACTTC
TRBJ2-2	-	-	TRBV18	CASSPQYTGELFF	TGTGCCAGCTCACCACAGTACACCGGGGAGCTGTTTTTT
TRBJ2-7	-	-	TRBV30	CAWTPGRSVSTPFF	TGTGCCTGGACCCCAGGGAGGAGTGTTTCGACGCCCTTTTTC
TRBJ2-1	TRBD2	few	TRBV27	CASNTSGRRKSYNEQFF	TGTGCCAGCAACACTAGCGGGAGAAGGAAGTCCTACAATGAGCAGTTCTTC
TRBJ2-1	TRBD2	-	TRBV7-2	CASSLGTSSHEQFF	TGTGCCAGCAGCCTGGGGACTAGCTCACATGAGCAGTTCTTC
TRBJ1-5	-	once	TRBV15	CATSAGEQPQHF	TGTGCCACCAGTGCCGGTGAACAGCCCCAGCATTTT
TRBJ2-7	-	-	TRBV7-2	CASSFDSYEQYF	TGTGCCAGCAGCTTTGATTCATACGAGCAGTACTTC
TRBJ1-1	-	once	TRBV29-1	CSVFLNTEAFF	TGCAGCGTCTTCCTGAACACTGAAGCTTTCTTT
TRBJ2-4	-	-	TRBV19	CASSMEGGNIQYF	TGTGCCAGTAGTATGGAGGGGGGCAACATTCAGTACTTC
TRBJ2-6	-	-	TRBV18	CASSPYLVRASGANVLTF	TGTGCCAGCTCACCATATCTGGTCCGGGCCTCTGGGGCCAACGTCCTGACTTTC
TRBJ2-7	-	-	TRBV5-1	CASSSRTQPYEQYF	TGCGCCAGCAGCTCCCGGACTCAACCCTACGAGCAGTACTTC
TRBJ2-5	-	-	TRBV19	CASSMGQQGETQYF	TGTGCCAGTAGTATGGGGCAGCAGGGAGAGACCCAGTACTTC
TRBJ2-6	-	-	TRBV5-1	CASSLPTTSGANVLTF	TGCGCCAGCAGCTTGCCAACTACCTCTGGGGCCAACGTCCTGACTTTC
TRBJ2-7	TRBD2	-	TRBV13	CASSRVAGLSSYEQYF	TGTGCCAGCAGCAGGGTAGCGGGCTTAAGCTCCTACGAGCAGTACTTC
TRBJ1-1	-	-	TRBV29-1	CSVEVRLRSRGDTEAFF	TGCAGCGTTGAAGTTCGTCTCCGGTCCCGCGGGGACACTGAAGCTTTCTTT